This T cell receptor (beta chain) stems from a study of T-cell reconstitution after alpha-beta-depleted transplantation in children. This clonotype showed up just a few times. Unique molecular identifiers were incorporated into the prepared TCRbeta library. MiXCR was run by TCRdb on the PCR reads, yielding one entry per CDR3 protein. This sample has fewer than 550,000 distinct CDR3 sequences, with about 10% found just once. The CDR3 has 15 residues. Trimming took 3 bases from V and 5 from J, leaving 16 bases between them. Per germline, CDR1 LNHNV and CDR2 YYDKDF (reference sequence). This chain uses TRBV15 with TRBJ1-1, with D perhaps matching TRBD1 (5 bases). The sequence derives from a female patient aged 2 to 10 who had a stem cell transplant for aplastic anemia, so the T cells may come from the graft donor. The source was PBMCs, mostly from graft donor cells, collected 180 days after TCRalphabeta/CD19-depleted stem cell transplant. The CDR3 region is CATSRSRGEGTEAFF. CDR3 nucleotide sequence: TGTGCCACCAGCAGGTCCCGTGGGGAGGGGACTGAAGCTTTCTTT.